This T cell receptor beta chain was retrieved from a study of CD8+ T cells in alopecia areata. Treatment: oral pan-JAK inhibitor, 5-10 mg twice daily. The J segment lost 4 bases and the V segment lost 1 base, leaving 14 bases of the junction unmatched. In germline, CDR1 is LNHNV, CDR2 YYDKDF (reference sequence). The CDR3 has 18 residues. Sequencing used cDNA as its template, made by extracting RNA and reverse transcribing it. Clones were read by immunoSEQ multiplex PCR, and TCRdb kept only the in-frame ones, dropping some. The repertoire holds more than 150,000 clones, with roughly half as singletons.

This TCR was recovered from a human donor with alopecia areata. The genes are TRBV15 and TRBJ2-5; 8 nucleotides agree with TRBD1. The sample here was CD8+ T cells sorted from blood, taken around week 53, from a patient treated with tofacitinib. The CDR3 region has the DNA TGTGCCACCAGCAGAGCCCCCCACGGGACAGGCTACCGAGAGACCCAGTACTTC. Protein: CATSRAPHGTGYRETQYF.